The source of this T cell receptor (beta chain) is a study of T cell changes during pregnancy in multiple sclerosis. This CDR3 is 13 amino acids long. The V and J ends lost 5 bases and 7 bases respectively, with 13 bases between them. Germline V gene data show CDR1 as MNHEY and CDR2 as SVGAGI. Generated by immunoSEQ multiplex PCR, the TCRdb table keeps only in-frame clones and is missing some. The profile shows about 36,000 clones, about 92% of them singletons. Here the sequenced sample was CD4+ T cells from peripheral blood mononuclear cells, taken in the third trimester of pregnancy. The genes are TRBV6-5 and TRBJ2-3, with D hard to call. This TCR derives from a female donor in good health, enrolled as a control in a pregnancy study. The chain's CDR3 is CASSLRLQNTQYF. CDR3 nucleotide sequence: TGTGCCAGCAGTCTCCGACTGCAAAATACGCAGTATTTT.